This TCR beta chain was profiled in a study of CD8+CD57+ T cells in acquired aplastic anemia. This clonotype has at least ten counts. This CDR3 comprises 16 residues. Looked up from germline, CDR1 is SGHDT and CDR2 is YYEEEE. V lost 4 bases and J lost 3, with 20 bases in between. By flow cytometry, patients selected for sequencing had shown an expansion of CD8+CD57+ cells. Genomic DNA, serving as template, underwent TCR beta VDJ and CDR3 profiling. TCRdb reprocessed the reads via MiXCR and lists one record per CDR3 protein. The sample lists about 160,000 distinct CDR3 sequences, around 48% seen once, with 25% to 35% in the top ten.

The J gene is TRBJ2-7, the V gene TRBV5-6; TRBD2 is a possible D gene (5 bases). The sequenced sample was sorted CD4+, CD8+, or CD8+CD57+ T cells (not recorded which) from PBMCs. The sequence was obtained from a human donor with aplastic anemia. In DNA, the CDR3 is TGTGCCAGCAGCCCCCTTGGGAGAACGACCTTCTACGAGCAGTACTTC. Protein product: CASSPLGRTTFYEQYF.